The 14 T cell receptor beta chains given below trace back to one sample, sequenced in a study of blood T cell repertoires in COVID-19. Assay used: immunoSEQ multiplex PCR; TCRdb lists only in-frame clones, some missing. The sample lists 120,000 or so clones, 76% occurring once. The specimen was peripheral blood. Source of these receptors: a woman of 80 years or more with acute or convalescent COVID-19.

CDR3: CASSGPGTGGVSRYEQYF. CDR3 in DNA: TGTGCCAGCAGCGGCCCCGGGACAGGGGGCGTAAGTCGTTACGAGCAGTACTTC. The chain links TRBV7-2 to TRBJ2-7; 12 bases agree with TRBD1. CDR3 length equals 18 residues. Trimming cost V 5 bases and J 4 bases; bases outside gene matches: 15. Germline V gene lookup returns CDR1 SGHTA and CDR2 FQGNSA.

The chain recombines TRBV4-2 with TRBJ2-5, with D perhaps TRBD2 (7 bases). Looked up from germline, CDR1 is LGHNA and CDR2 is YNFKEQ. The V end was cut by 0 bases, the J end by 5 bases, with 13 bases between. This CDR3 spans 15 amino acids. DNA for the CDR3: TGTGCCAGCAGCCAAGACGGTAGGGGGGGTGAGACCCAGTACTTC. The encoded protein is CASSQDGRGGETQYF.

J is TRBJ2-3 and V is TRBV6-1, with TRBD2 as a possible D gene (6 bases). This CDR3 region has 14 residues. The V gene's germline CDR1 is MNHNS and CDR2 SASEGT. V was shortened by 3 bases and J by 5 bases, with 12 bases between the two germline ends. CDR3 loop: CASSEELALDTQYF. DNA for the CDR3: TGTGCCAGCAGTGAGGAACTAGCTTTAGATACGCAGTATTTT.

The gene calls are TRBV28 and TRBJ2-7; D is possibly TRBD1 (5 bases). This CDR3 has 13 residues. Trimming pared 7 bases from V and 6 bases from J, leaving 16 bases between. Per the germline V gene, CDR1 is MDHEN and CDR2 is SYDVKM. CDR3 sequence: CASNPIKGSEQYF. CDR3 coding DNA: TGTGCCAGCAATCCAATAAAGGGGTCCGAGCAGTACTTC.

CDR3 loop: CASSSITGTGLNQPQHF. DNA of the CDR3: TGTGCCAGCAGTTCCATCACCGGGACAGGACTAAATCAGCCCCAGCATTTT. This chain connects TRBV27 to TRBJ1-5; 8 nucleotides align to TRBD1. Germline-derived CDR1 and CDR2 are MNHEY and SMNVEV (reference sequence). The junction had 12 bases not matched to a gene; V was cut back by 4 bases and J by 4 bases. The CDR3 is made up of 17 amino acids.

This clone was detected only once. The V call is TRBV5-1, the J call TRBJ2-1; 7 bases fit TRBD2. Germline V gene sequence: CDR1 SGHRS, CDR2 YFSETQ. The length of the CDR3 is 14 residues. The ends lost 4 bases at V and 5 bases at J; junction bases unmatched: 6. The CDR3 spells CASSGLGPDNEQFF. The CDR3 nucleotides are TGCGCCAGCAGCGGACTAGGACCCGACAATGAGCAGTTCTTC.

CDR3 nucleotide sequence: TGTGCCAGAAGCCCGGGCGGACAGGGTTTGGAGACCCAGTACTTC. This gives the protein CARSPGGQGLETQYF. The chain recombines TRBV5-3 with TRBJ2-5; TRBD1 matches at 8 bases. TRBV5-3 is designated an ORF whose function remains uncertain. Trimming at V came to 4 bases and at J to 5 bases, leaving 10 bases not matched to a gene. This CDR3 is built from 15 residues.

The rearrangement joins TRBV10-1 to TRBJ2-7; 10 bases fit TRBD1. The CDR3 extends over 15 amino acids. The V and J ends lost 0 bases and 11 bases, in that order; junction bases with no gene match: 10. The germline gives CDR1 WNHNN, CDR2 SYGVQD (reference sequence). This chain's CDR3 is CASSESVGQGFGKYF. Written as DNA, the CDR3 is TGCGCCAGCAGTGAGTCGGTGGGACAGGGGTTCGGGAAGTACTTC.

The chain joins TRBV4-2 to TRBJ2-1, with D perhaps matching TRBD1 (5 bases). The germline gives CDR1 LGHNA, CDR2 YNFKEQ. V lost 6 bases, J lost 6 bases, and 18 bases lay in between. The CDR3 length is 15 residues. This CDR3 is CASSDSGQGGNEQFF. The DNA of the CDR3 is TGTGCCAGCAGTGACAGTGGGCAGGGTGGCAATGAGCAGTTCTTC.

This clone is a singleton in its sample. The gene calls are TRBV5-1 and TRBJ2-1; TRBD1 aligns across 9 bases. CDR1 is SGHRS, CDR2 YFSETQ, per germline. The CDR3 is 13 residues long. V shed 3 bases and J 5 bases; nucleotides not matched to a gene: 0. This CDR3 is CASSWTGDNEQFF. The CDR3 bases are TGCGCCAGCAGCTGGACAGGGGACAATGAGCAGTTCTTC.

V usage is TRBV14 and J usage is TRBJ1-2, with D uncertain. Germline V gene data show CDR1 as SGHDN and CDR2 as FVKESK. This CDR3 spans 12 amino acids. V gave up 4 bases and J gave up 1 base, with 4 bases separating them. In DNA form, the CDR3 reads TGTGCCAGCAGCCCCCATAACTATGGCTACACCTTC. It translates to CASSPHNYGYTF.

The gene calls are TRBV6-5 and TRBJ2-2, with 7 bases that match TRBD1. V trimming: 4 bases; J trimming: 1 base; junction bases outside the gene matches: 0. The CDR3 runs to 14 residues. CDR1 and CDR2 from the germline V gene are MNHEY and SVGAGI. CDR3 amino acids: CASSWDRNTGELFF. CDR3 DNA sequence: TGTGCCAGCAGTTGGGACAGGAACACCGGGGAGCTGTTTTTT.

The chain carries TRBV7-9 and TRBJ2-7; 7 positions agree with TRBD2. The V segment lost 3 bases and the J segment 6 bases; nucleotides outside the gene matches: 8. The CDR3 runs 14 residues. Germline-derived CDR1 and CDR2 are SEHNR and FQNEAQ (reference sequence). The CDR3 nucleotides are TGTGCCAGCAGCTTCGGGGGGTATCTAGCCGAGCAGTACTTC. Translation: CASSFGGYLAEQYF.

This clone was counted a single time. The chain links TRBV7-2 to TRBJ2-7, with TRBD1 identical over 8 bases. CDR1 is SGHTA, CDR2 FQGNSA, per germline. There are 15 residues in the CDR3. V was clipped by 5 bases and J by 0 bases; unmatched bases: 6. CDR3 nucleotide sequence: TGTGCCAGCAGCAAGACAGGGGAGAGCTCCTACGAGCAGTACTTC. Protein sequence: CASSKTGESSYEQYF.